This T cell receptor (beta chain) came from a study of metastatic and nonmetastatic thyroid tumors. Study-level information: Where malignant and benign thyroid patients were concerned, repertoires were compared across blood and tumor or nodule tissue. Study-wide points: Reports indicated that malignant thyroid tumors showed significantly higher TCR beta diversity than benign nodules did, in blood and tumor.

Until they underwent thyroid surgery, no patient had received any treatment. Original processing notes: A distant-metastasis classifier for papillary thyroid cancer was built using CDR3 differences across clinicopathological groups. TCRdb re-called the PCR reads with MiXCR. For this entry, the V and J calls and clone size follow TCRdb and not the study's own pipeline. This table holds tens of thousands of clones, under 30% found once. The length of the CDR3 is 12 residues. Between the trimmed V and J ends, which lost 0 bases and 8 bases, there was a span of 7 bases. This clone was seen a few times. Its target is unknown.

This rearrangement joins TRBV12-3 or TRBV12-4 to TRBJ1-2, with a tentative D call TRBD1 (5 bases). The TCR sequence derives from a male donor with papillary thyroid cancer or a benign thyroid nodule (not recorded which). Some clones in this sample may be carry-over from other donors' samples. Sequenced input: blood. Written as DNA, the CDR3 is TGTGCCAGCAGTTTAGCGGCAGGGGGCTACACCTTC. It encodes CASSLAAGGYTF.